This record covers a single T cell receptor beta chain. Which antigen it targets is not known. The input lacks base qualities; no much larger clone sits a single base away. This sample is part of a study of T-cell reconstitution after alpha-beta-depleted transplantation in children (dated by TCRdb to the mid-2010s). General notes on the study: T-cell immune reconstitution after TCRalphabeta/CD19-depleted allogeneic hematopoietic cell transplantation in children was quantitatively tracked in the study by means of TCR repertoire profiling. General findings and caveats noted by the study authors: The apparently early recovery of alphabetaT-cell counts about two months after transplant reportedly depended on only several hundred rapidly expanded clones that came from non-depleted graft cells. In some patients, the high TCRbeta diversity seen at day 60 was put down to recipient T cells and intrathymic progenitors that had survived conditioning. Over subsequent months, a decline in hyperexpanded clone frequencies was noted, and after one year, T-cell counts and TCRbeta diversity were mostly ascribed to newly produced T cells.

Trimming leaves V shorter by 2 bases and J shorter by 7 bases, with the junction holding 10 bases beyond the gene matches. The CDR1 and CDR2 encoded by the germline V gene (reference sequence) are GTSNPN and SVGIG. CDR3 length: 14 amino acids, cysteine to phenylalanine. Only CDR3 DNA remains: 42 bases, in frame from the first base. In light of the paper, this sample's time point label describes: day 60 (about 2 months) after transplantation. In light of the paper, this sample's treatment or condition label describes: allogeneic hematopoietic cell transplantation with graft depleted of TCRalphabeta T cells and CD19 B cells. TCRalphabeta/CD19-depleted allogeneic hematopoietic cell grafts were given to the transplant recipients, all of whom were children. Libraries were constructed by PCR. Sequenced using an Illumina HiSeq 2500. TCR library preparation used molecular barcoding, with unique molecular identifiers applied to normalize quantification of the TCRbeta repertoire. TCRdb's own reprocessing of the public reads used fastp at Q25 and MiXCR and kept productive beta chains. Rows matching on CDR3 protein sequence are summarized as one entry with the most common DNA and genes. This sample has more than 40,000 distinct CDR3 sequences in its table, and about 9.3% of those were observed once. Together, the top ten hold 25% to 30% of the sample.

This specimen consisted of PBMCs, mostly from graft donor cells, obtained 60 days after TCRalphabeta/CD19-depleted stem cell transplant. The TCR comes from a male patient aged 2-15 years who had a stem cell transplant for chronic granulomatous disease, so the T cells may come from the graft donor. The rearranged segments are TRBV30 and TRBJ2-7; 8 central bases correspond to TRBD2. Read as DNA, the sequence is TGTGCCTGGAGTCTCCCGGGAGGGAGGAGGGAGCAGTACTTC. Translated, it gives CAWSLPGGRREQYF.